This T cell receptor beta chain was obtained from a study of glioma-infiltrating T cells. V was clipped by 3 bases and J by 8 bases, with 8 bases between them. Germline V gene lookup returns CDR1 WNHNN and CDR2 SYGVQD (reference sequence). The CDR3 sequence is 12 residues long. Findings and caveats of the study: Only very few CDR3 sequences appeared in both tissue and blood. Non-neoplastic patients had below-expected tissue-blood divergence, while all gliomas exceeded expectation.

This clonotype was counted at least ten times. The target antigen is unknown. Using RNA template, CDR3s of TCR alpha and beta were amplified with iRepertoire arm-PCR. For one-step reverse transcription and amplification, 100-400 ng of tissue mRNA or PBMC total RNA was used. TCRdb fed the multiplex PCR reads into MiXCR, producing one record per CDR3 protein. The sample shows tens of thousands of distinct CDR3 sequences, less than 30% of them seen only once. The V gene is TRBV10-1, the J gene TRBJ2-1; no clear D gene. Sequenced material: glioma tissue, nonneoplastic brain tissue, or PBMCs (not recorded which). The TCR comes from a human donor with low-grade glioma or glioblastoma, undergoing nonglioma brain surgery, or in good health (not recorded which). The CDR3 loop reads CASSDSWHEQFF. The CDR3 DNA sequence: TGCGCCAGCAGTGATTCCTGGCATGAGCAGTTCTTC.